The 7 T cell receptor beta chains reported below all come from one sample, sequenced in a study of cytomegalovirus exposure and HLA in healthy donors. Researchers ran the PCR with 60 Vbeta and 13 Jbeta primers. Repertoires were generated with immunoSEQ multiplex PCR, while TCRdb's copy carries only in-frame clones and drops some. Of tens of thousands of clones listed, 65% to 80% are singletons. The sample taken for sequencing was PBMCs. The receptors originated from a man younger than 45 in good health and CMV-seronegative.

This clone was observed a handful of times. The V call is TRBV27, the J call TRBJ2-1, with 7 bases lining up with TRBD2. The J segment lost 1 base and the V segment lost 5 bases, leaving 8 bases of the junction unmatched. The CDR3 length is 16 residues. From germline, CDR1 is MNHEY and CDR2 SMNVEV (reference sequence). The CDR3 is CASSRTGTISYNEQFF. The CDR3 DNA sequence: TGTGCCAGCAGTCGAACCGGGACTATTTCCTACAATGAGCAGTTCTTC.

With regard to this clone: At one of its ends the junction is not consistent with the germline gene, which may arise from a read error. The chain uses TRBV29-1 and TRBJ1-2; 8 bases match TRBD1. From germline, CDR1 is SQVTM and CDR2 ANQGSEA. This CDR3 comprises 13 residues. The CDR3 DNA reads TGCAGCGTTGAAGATATGACAGGGGATGGCTACTCCTTC. This codes for CSVEDMTGDGYSF.

This clone appeared once. The genes are TRBV30 and TRBJ2-2; D is perhaps TRBD2 (6 bases). This CDR3 region has 16 residues. Trimming removed 1 base from V and 3 bases from J, with 15 bases in between. The V gene's germline CDR1 is GTSNPN and CDR2 SVGIG (reference sequence). As DNA, the CDR3 is TGTGCCTGGAGTGCTAGATTGGAGGGATACACCGGGGAGCTGTTTTTT. Encoded protein: CAWSARLEGYTGELFF.

In its sample, this clone was seen a few times. The chain employs TRBV10-3 and TRBJ2-1, with 7 nucleotides matching TRBD1. The germline CDR1 and CDR2 sequences are ENHRY and SYGVKD. The CDR3 totals 14 residues. Germline trimming cut 11 bases from V and 4 bases from J; bases unmatched to any gene: 11. CDR3 in amino acids: CASENSGQYNEQFF. DNA for the CDR3: TGTGCCTCCGAGAATTCGGGACAGTACAATGAGCAGTTCTTC.

The V call is TRBV2, the J call TRBJ1-6; 10 bases align to TRBD1. CDR3 length: 14 residues. Germline CDR1 is SNHLY and CDR2 is FYNNEI. With 6 bases clipped from V and 7 bases from J, the junction kept 3 bases outside the gene matches. The CDR3 sequence is CASSPGQGNSPLHF. In DNA form, the CDR3 reads TGTGCCAGCAGCCCGGGACAGGGGAATTCACCCCTCCACTTT. Based on the CDR3 plus reference TRBV2 and TRBJ1-6, the full variable domain is EPEVTQTPSHQVTQMGQEVILRCVPISNHLYFYWYRQILGQKVEFLVSFYNNEISEKSEIFDDQFSVERPDGSNFTLKIRSTKLEDSAMYFCASSPGQGNSPLHFGNGTRLTVT.

The chain employs TRBV28 and TRBJ2-1, with TRBD2 matching 11 bases. This CDR3 has 21 residues. Germline V gives CDR1 MDHEN, CDR2 SYDVKM. After removal of 5 bases from V and 0 bases from J, the junction contained 18 bases not matched to a gene. This CDR3 is CASSPSGTGTSGRSSYNEQFF. In DNA form, the CDR3 reads TGTGCCAGCAGTCCGTCCGGCACCGGGACTAGCGGCCGCAGCTCCTACAATGAGCAGTTCTTC.

The chain combines TRBV5-1 with TRBJ1-4; no definite D call. Trimming pared 4 bases from V and 5 bases from J, leaving 12 bases between. Germline V gene lookup returns CDR1 SGHRS and CDR2 YFSETQ. This CDR3 region has 14 residues. The CDR3 region has the DNA TGCGCCAGCAGCCTTGAGGCTCGAAATGAAAAACTGTTTTTT. This translates into CASSLEARNEKLFF.